The rows below give T cell receptor beta chains drawn from one sample of a study of T-cell reconstitution after alpha-beta-depleted transplantation in children. TCRdb used MiXCR to reprocess the PCR reads, holding one entry per CDR3 protein. The sample comprises approximately 85,000 distinct CDR3 sequences, roughly 15% of which are singletons, and roughly 30% rests with the top ten. The sample consisted of PBMCs, mostly from graft donor cells, taken 180 days after TCRalphabeta/CD19-depleted stem cell transplant. Receptors were obtained from a male patient under 10 years old who had a stem cell transplant for acute lymphoblastic leukemia, so the T cells may come from the graft donor. The CDR3 runs from the conserved cysteine through the conserved F or W. Each record gives: clone size, J gene, V gene, CDR3 protein. The size field is filled for only some rows; it gives once, few, many or a size class.

abundance: many; j_gene: TRBJ1-5; v_gene: TRBV10-3; CDR3aa: CAISSGNQPQHF
abundance: .; j_gene: TRBJ2-7; v_gene: TRBV30; CDR3aa: CASLVAGAVEQYF
abundance: .; j_gene: TRBJ2-2; v_gene: TRBV5-1; CDR3aa: CASSLYTEKPGELFF
abundance: .; j_gene: TRBJ2-1; v_gene: TRBV7-9; CDR3aa: CASSSPGQGPYNEQFF
abundance: .; j_gene: TRBJ2-2; v_gene: TRBV5-1; CDR3aa: CASSLLRAGELFF
abundance: few; j_gene: TRBJ2-7; v_gene: TRBV7-9; CDR3aa: CASSAPSGTAYEQYF
abundance: many; j_gene: TRBJ2-1; v_gene: TRBV27; CDR3aa: CASSFTGNPRDEQFF
abundance: few; j_gene: TRBJ1-3; v_gene: TRBV27; CDR3aa: CASSLLGAPGNTIYF
abundance: many; j_gene: TRBJ2-7; v_gene: TRBV6-1; CDR3aa: CASRSGLAGGEQYF
abundance: .; j_gene: TRBJ2-2; v_gene: TRBV28; CDR3aa: CAVQFNTGELFF
abundance: few; j_gene: TRBJ2-7; v_gene: TRBV9; CDR3aa: CASSVDTGAYEQYF
abundance: few; j_gene: TRBJ2-5; v_gene: TRBV6-1; CDR3aa: CASSWGLAGVGTQYF
abundance: .; j_gene: TRBJ1-5; v_gene: TRBV7-2; CDR3aa: CASSLATGTNQPQHF
abundance: .; j_gene: TRBJ1-2; v_gene: TRBV10-3; CDR3aa: CAIGQTSNYGYTF
abundance: few; j_gene: TRBJ2-7; v_gene: TRBV10-3; CDR3aa: CATLQGAEQYF
abundance: .; j_gene: TRBJ2-1; v_gene: TRBV7-6; CDR3aa: CASSFHLAGGPGDEQFF
abundance: few; j_gene: TRBJ2-7; v_gene: TRBV11-1; CDR3aa: CASSLAYSGGALRGEQYF
abundance: .; j_gene: TRBJ2-4; v_gene: TRBV6-1; CDR3aa: CASTSGKSLKNIQYF
abundance: .; j_gene: TRBJ2-2; v_gene: TRBV30; CDR3aa: CAWRYGGPNTGELFF
abundance: few; j_gene: TRBJ1-2; v_gene: TRBV7-9; CDR3aa: CASTGGSNYGYTF
abundance: .; j_gene: TRBJ2-7; v_gene: TRBV10-3; CDR3aa: CAISLGDAEQYF
abundance: .; j_gene: TRBJ1-6; v_gene: TRBV11-1; CDR3aa: CASSFGRDRAWSSYNSPLLF
abundance: few; j_gene: TRBJ1-5; v_gene: TRBV7-9; CDR3aa: CASSKDLGEQPQHF
abundance: .; j_gene: TRBJ2-6; v_gene: TRBV11-1; CDR3aa: CASSATGYQLAGHSGANVLTF
abundance: .; j_gene: TRBJ1-2; v_gene: TRBV20-1; CDR3aa: CSARAGTAYGYTF
abundance: many; j_gene: TRBJ2-3; v_gene: TRBV5-8; CDR3aa: CASAPGGDTQYF
abundance: few; j_gene: TRBJ1-1; v_gene: TRBV5-1; CDR3aa: CASSWRPPNTEAFF
abundance: large; j_gene: TRBJ2-3; v_gene: TRBV7-9; CDR3aa: CASSLADTTDTQYF
abundance: few; j_gene: TRBJ2-3; v_gene: TRBV4-1; CDR3aa: CASSQEPGLVQDTQYF
abundance: .; j_gene: TRBJ1-2; v_gene: TRBV4-3; CDR3aa: CASSQTPDKNTYGYTF
abundance: few; j_gene: TRBJ1-1; v_gene: TRBV29-1; CDR3aa: CSVSSGNTEAFF
abundance: .; j_gene: TRBJ2-1; v_gene: TRBV12-3/TRBV12-4; CDR3aa: CASRFLAGSYNEQFF
abundance: many; j_gene: TRBJ2-2; v_gene: TRBV5-6; CDR3aa: CASSLAAGELFF
abundance: .; j_gene: TRBJ2-3; v_gene: TRBV12-3/TRBV12-4; CDR3aa: CASSTSDTQYF
abundance: many; j_gene: TRBJ1-1; v_gene: TRBV4-3; CDR3aa: CASSQVEGNTEAFF
abundance: few; j_gene: TRBJ2-3; v_gene: TRBV5-5; CDR3aa: CASSSMRERKEDTQYF
abundance: .; j_gene: TRBJ2-3; v_gene: TRBV7-2; CDR3aa: CASSLGTGVATQYF
abundance: many; j_gene: TRBJ2-7; v_gene: TRBV4-2; CDR3aa: CASSLGTGTYEQYF
abundance: .; j_gene: TRBJ1-5; v_gene: TRBV7-2; CDR3aa: CASSLGVGGNQPQHF
abundance: few; j_gene: TRBJ1-5; v_gene: TRBV20-1; CDR3aa: CSASYRGPLRNQPQHF
abundance: few; j_gene: TRBJ2-7; v_gene: TRBV2; CDR3aa: CASREQGAEQYF
abundance: few; j_gene: TRBJ1-1; v_gene: TRBV10-3; CDR3aa: CAISEGARFTEAFF
abundance: .; j_gene: TRBJ1-5; v_gene: TRBV28; CDR3aa: CASTAGGRDNQPQHF
abundance: .; j_gene: TRBJ1-1; v_gene: TRBV4-1; CDR3aa: CASSQAWGIAEAFF
abundance: few; j_gene: TRBJ1-5; v_gene: TRBV10-3; CDR3aa: CAITGVVDQPQHF
abundance: few; j_gene: TRBJ2-1; v_gene: TRBV11-1; CDR3aa: CASSRRTSGGPPVGSYNEQFF
abundance: .; j_gene: TRBJ1-4; v_gene: TRBV20-1; CDR3aa: CSAIGKGGNEKLFF
abundance: few; j_gene: TRBJ1-5; v_gene: TRBV6-5; CDR3aa: CASSYVGRSNQPQHF
abundance: few; j_gene: TRBJ2-7; v_gene: TRBV6-1; CDR3aa: CASSSPGLGEQYF
abundance: .; j_gene: TRBJ2-5; v_gene: TRBV30; CDR3aa: CAAWSYFQETQYF
abundance: .; j_gene: TRBJ1-1; v_gene: TRBV7-9; CDR3aa: CASSRLHTEAFF
abundance: many; j_gene: TRBJ1-5; v_gene: TRBV9; CDR3aa: CASSVAPHTAQHF
abundance: many; j_gene: TRBJ1-5; v_gene: TRBV12-3/TRBV12-4; CDR3aa: CASSLSGNQPQHF
abundance: .; j_gene: TRBJ2-5; v_gene: TRBV9; CDR3aa: CASSVRGTSGAKETQYF
abundance: few; j_gene: TRBJ2-7; v_gene: TRBV7-6; CDR3aa: CASSPGRHEQYF
abundance: .; j_gene: TRBJ2-3; v_gene: TRBV7-8; CDR3aa: CASSLVGTGPPRPITDTQYF
abundance: many; j_gene: TRBJ1-5; v_gene: TRBV7-2; CDR3aa: CASSIFWGQPQHF
abundance: many; j_gene: TRBJ2-1; v_gene: TRBV24-1; CDR3aa: CATSQAGDNEQFF
abundance: .; j_gene: TRBJ2-1; v_gene: TRBV11-2; CDR3aa: CASSLLAGVYNEQFF